Listed below are T cell receptor beta chains from one sample, sequenced in a study of regulatory T cells in long-lasting Graves disease. TCRdb independently ran MiXCR on the multiplex PCR reads; one entry per CDR3 protein. This sample has 440,000 or so distinct CDR3 sequences; about 16% occur once, and the top ten carry over 15%. These data also featured in a second study, about T cells in Graves' hyperthyroidism and ophthalmopathy.

The source was peripheral blood mononuclear cells (PBMCs), collected at new diagnosis, from a patient treated with antithyroid drugs. All receptors come from a woman in her 30s with Graves disease. The CDR3 runs from the conserved cysteine through the conserved F or W. The D gene is left open where the match is weak. A row's size may be missing; if present it is once, few, many or a size class.

TGTGCCAGTAGTCCCGTCGGGGGCTACGAGCAGTACTTC,CASSPVGGYEQYF,NA,TRBV19,TRBJ2-7,NA
TGTGCCAGTAGTATCCCAGACCTCGGGACTAGCGGGAGAGGCAATACGCAGTATTTT,CASSIPDLGTSGRGNTQYF,NA,TRBV19,TRBJ2-3,TRBD2
TGTGCCAGCAGCGTAGCCCTAAACACCGGGGAGCTGTTTTTT,CASSVALNTGELFF,many,TRBV9,TRBJ2-2,NA
TGTGCCAGCAGCTTAGGGAAGGGGGCGGGAGTCTCCTACAATGAGCAGTTCTTC,CASSLGKGAGVSYNEQFF,many,TRBV7-2,TRBJ2-1,NA
TGTGCCAGCAGCTTAGGAGGACAGGGGGCCCATGAGCAGTTCTTC,CASSLGGQGAHEQFF,many,TRBV11-2,TRBJ2-1,TRBD1
TGTGCCAGCAGCCATAGGTGGACTAGCGCTTCCAATGAGCAGTTCTTC,CASSHRWTSASNEQFF,many,TRBV3-1,TRBJ2-1,TRBD2
TGTGCCAGCAGTACCCCCGGGACGGACTACGAGCAGTACTTC,CASSTPGTDYEQYF,many,TRBV28,TRBJ2-7,NA
TGTGCCAGCGTACGCCCGGACGGGTACGAGCAGTACTTC,CASVRPDGYEQYF,many,TRBV18,TRBJ2-7,NA
TGTGCCAGCATCCCGAGTCGGGTGTTGAACACTGAAGCTTTCTTT,CASIPSRVLNTEAFF,NA,TRBV25-1,TRBJ1-1,NA
TGTGCCAGCAGTTTTTCAGTGGGAGGCTACACCTTC,CASSFSVGGYTF,many,TRBV12-3/TRBV12-4,TRBJ1-2,NA
TGTGCCAGCAGCCCGGACAGTGGCCAAGAGACCCAGTACTTC,CASSPDSGQETQYF,NA,TRBV6-6,TRBJ2-5,NA
TGTGCCAGCAGCCAAGATGTGGGAACTGGAAACACCATATATTTT,CASSQDVGTGNTIYF,many,TRBV3-1,TRBJ1-3,NA
TGTGCCAGCAGATGGGGTGAAAAACTGTTTTTT,CASRWGEKLFF,many,TRBV6-2/TRBV6-3,TRBJ1-4,NA
TGTGCCAGCAGCTTAGGTAATGTAGCTTTCTTT,CASSLGNVAFF,NA,TRBV13,TRBJ1-1,NA
TGCAGCGTAGCAACAGGGGTGGCTGAAGCTTTCTTT,CSVATGVAEAFF,NA,TRBV29-1,TRBJ1-1,TRBD1
TGTGCCAGCAGTGTCACCGGGACAGGTGCCTATAATTCACCCCTCCACTTT,CASSVTGTGAYNSPLHF,once,TRBV28,TRBJ1-6,TRBD1
TGTGCCAGCTCACCCCAGCCGGGACAGGGAGGAGAGACCCAGTACTTC,CASSPQPGQGGETQYF,many,TRBV18,TRBJ2-5,TRBD1
TGTGCCAGCAGCCAAGGGACTAGCGGGAGATCCAGCTACGAGCAGTACTTC,CASSQGTSGRSSYEQYF,NA,TRBV4-2,TRBJ2-7,TRBD2